These 16 T cell receptor beta chains were sequenced from one sample in a study of blood T cell repertoires in COVID-19. Method: immunoSEQ multiplex PCR; TCRdb's copy keeps in-frame clones and lacks some. The sample comprises fewer than 350,000 clones, approximately 83% of which are singletons, and 4% to 5.5% rests with the top ten. The sample taken for sequencing was PBMCs or T cells enriched from blood (not recorded which). The receptors shown here come from a middle-aged woman with acute COVID-19.

J is TRBJ2-7 and V is TRBV7-8; D might be TRBD1 (6 bases). The germline V gene has CDR1 SGHVS and CDR2 FQNEAQ. Deletions cut 5 bases from V and 2 bases from J, with 16 bases between. CDR3 size: 15 residues. The CDR3, as DNA: TGTGCCAGCAGCGGACGGACAGCGGTTCCCTACGAGCAGTACTTC. Translation gives CASSGRTAVPYEQYF.

The chain recombines TRBV11-2 with TRBJ2-3; 7 bases agree with TRBD2. In germline, CDR1 is SGHAT, CDR2 FQNNGV. This CDR3 has 16 amino acids. The V gene end was trimmed by 1 base and the J gene end by 0 bases; junction bases not matched to a gene: 4. CDR3 nucleotide sequence: TGTGCCAGCAGCTTAGGCGGGAGTCGGAGCACAGATACGCAGTATTTT. Translating gives CASSLGGSRSTDTQYF.

This chain connects TRBV5-5 to TRBJ2-5; 7 nucleotides align to TRBD1. Germline trimming cut 3 bases from V and 4 bases from J; bases unmatched to any gene: 9. CDR1 is SGHKS and CDR2 is YYEKEE in the germline V gene (reference sequence). The CDR3 is 15 amino acids. The CDR3 loop reads CASSSEWTGRETQYF. Here the CDR3 DNA reads TGTGCCAGCAGCTCCGAATGGACAGGTAGAGAGACCCAGTACTTC. The full variable domain, completed using reference TRBV5-5 and TRBJ2-5, is DAGVTQSPTHLIKTRGQQVTLRCSPISGHKSVSWYQQVLGQGPQFIFQYYEKEERGRGNFPDRFSARQFPNYSSELNVNALLLGDSALYLCASSSEWTGRETQYFGPGTRLLVL.

This sequence joins TRBV25-1 and TRBJ1-3, with 7 nucleotides matching TRBD1. There are 16 residues in the CDR3. J lost 4 bases, V lost 3 bases, and 9 bases had no gene match. The germline gives CDR1 MGHDK, CDR2 SYGVNS. The CDR3 here is CASSDLSGTEGNTIYF. The CDR3 coding sequence is TGTGCCAGCAGTGACTTGTCCGGGACAGAGGGAAACACCATATATTTT. Supplemented by reference TRBV25-1 and TRBJ1-3, the full variable domain reads EADIYQTPRYLVIGTGKKITLECSQTMGHDKMYWYQQDPGMELHLIHYSYGVNSTEKGDLSSESTVSRIRTEHFPLTLESARPSHTSQYLCASSDLSGTEGNTIYFGEGSWLTVV.

V gene TRBV28 combines with J gene TRBJ2-3; tentatively, D is TRBD1 (7 bases). V lost 6 bases to trimming and J lost 5 bases, with 24 bases between them. Looked up from germline, CDR1 is MDHEN and CDR2 is SYDVKM. CDR3 length: 17 amino acids. The CDR3: CASSTPGGGWGQDTQYF. In DNA, the CDR3 is TGTGCCAGCAGCACCCCAGGGGGAGGTTGGGGCCAAGATACGCAGTATTTT.

This chain uses TRBV13 with TRBJ1-3; 9 bases line up with TRBD1. The CDR3 is 18 amino acids. Looked up from germline, CDR1 is PRHDT and CDR2 is FYEKMQ (reference sequence). J was trimmed by 0 bases and V by 4 bases; bases with no gene match: 10. The chain's CDR3 is CASSSTPGQGFSGNTIYF. Here the CDR3 DNA reads TGTGCCAGCAGCTCAACCCCGGGACAGGGTTTCTCTGGAAACACCATATATTTT.

The rearrangement joins TRBV5-8 to TRBJ1-4; 8 bases are a match to TRBD1. The CDR3 has 14 residues. V dropped 5 bases and J dropped 6; count of bases not matched to a gene: 6. In germline, CDR1 is SGHTS, CDR2 YDEGEE. CDR3 bases: TGTGCCAGCAGATCCTGGACAGGGCATGAAAAACTGTTTTTT. It specifies CASRSWTGHEKLFF.

The chain combines TRBV2 with TRBJ2-3; 11 nucleotides align to TRBD1. Germline values: CDR1 SNHLY, CDR2 FYNNEI. After removal of 8 bases from V and 1 base from J, the junction contained 14 bases not matched to a gene. The CDR3 runs to 18 residues. The CDR3 DNA sequence: TGTGCCAGCGGTGGGACAGGGGGAAGGGTAGCACGCACAGATACGCAGTATTTT. Protein product: CASGGTGGRVARTDTQYF.

This clone was detected only once. The CDR3 loop is CASKARTTNTEAFF. CDR3 in DNA: TGTGCCAGTAAGGCAAGGACTACGAACACTGAAGCTTTCTTT. The J gene is TRBJ1-1, the V gene TRBV19, with D unresolved. CDR1 LNHDA and CDR2 SQIVND come from the germline V gene (reference sequence). CDR3 size: 14 residues. V lost 7 bases, J lost 1 base, and 13 bases lay in between.

The chain joins TRBV5-1 to TRBJ2-7; a weak D match, TRBD2 (6 bases). CDR1 is SGHRS, CDR2 YFSETQ, per germline. V gave up 2 bases and J gave up 1 base, with 13 bases separating them. This CDR3 spans 15 amino acids. The CDR3 bases are TGCGCCAGCAGCTTTGGGGGGAGACAGTCCTACGAGCAGTACTTC. It specifies CASSFGGRQSYEQYF. Full variable domain (rest looked up from reference TRBV5-1 and TRBJ2-7): KAGVTQTPRYLIKTRGQQVTLSCSPISGHRSVSWYQQTPGQGLQFLFEYFSETQRNKGNFPGRFSGRQFSNSRSEMNVSTLELGDSALYLCASSFGGRQSYEQYFGPGTRLTVT.

The chain has TRBV2 and TRBJ1-4; D is possibly TRBD1 (5 bases). The CDR3 consists of 14 residues. Germline V gene sequence: CDR1 SNHLY, CDR2 FYNNEI. V was cut by 6 bases and J by 4 bases, with 12 bases left in between. The CDR3 DNA sequence: TGTGCCAGCAGGCTGACAGACCTTAATGAAAAACTGTTTTTT. Its protein is CASRLTDLNEKLFF.

This clone was seen a handful of times. DNA of the CDR3: TGTGCCAGCAGCCAAGATCAACTTAGAACCTCCAACACCATATATTTT. Encoded protein: CASSQDQLRTSNTIYF. The gene calls are TRBV14 and TRBJ1-3; D unclear. The CDR3 sequence is 16 residues long. The V gene's germline CDR1 is SGHDN and CDR2 FVKESK. The V gene lost 0 bases and the J gene lost 7 bases, with 16 bases spanning the gap.

Note on this clone: Because the CDR3's place on the DNA is in doubt, the DNA is left out and the CDR3 is given as listed by TCRdb. This chain joins TRBV15 and TRBJ2-2; the listed D gene, TRBD2, was not tested against the DNA. Germline CDR1 LNHNV, CDR2 YYDKDF (reference sequence). The CDR3 is 14 residues long, counting both termini. CDR3 in amino acids: CATSILGGTGELFF.

This chain links TRBV27 with TRBJ1-5, with D hard to call. The V gene lost 3 bases and the J gene lost 3 bases, with 9 bases spanning the gap. The CDR3 is made up of 14 amino acids. CDR1 and CDR2 (germline): MNHEY, SMNVEV (reference sequence). The CDR3 DNA sequence: TGTGCCAGCAGTTTTCGAGGGAACAATCAGCCCCAGCATTTT. It translates to CASSFRGNNQPQHF.

The V and J genes are TRBV21-1 and TRBJ1-2; TRBD1 is the table's D call, not checked against the DNA. TRBV21-1 is assigned pseudogene status. The CDR3 runs 17 residues. Here the CDR3 reads CASSKDRQRRLNYGYTF. In nucleotides, the CDR3 is TGTGCCAGCAGCAAAGATCGACAGAGGCGACTTAACTATGGCTACACCTTC.

This chain links TRBV7-3 with TRBJ2-2, with 13 bases that match TRBD2. The CDR3 has 16 amino acids. Germline loops: CDR1 SGHTA, CDR2 FQGTGA. The V gene end was trimmed by 5 bases and the J gene end by 4 bases; junction bases not matched to a gene: 4. The chain's CDR3 is CASSPRLAGGTGELFF. CDR3 DNA sequence: TGTGCCAGCAGCCCCCGACTAGCGGGGGGCACCGGGGAGCTGTTTTTT.